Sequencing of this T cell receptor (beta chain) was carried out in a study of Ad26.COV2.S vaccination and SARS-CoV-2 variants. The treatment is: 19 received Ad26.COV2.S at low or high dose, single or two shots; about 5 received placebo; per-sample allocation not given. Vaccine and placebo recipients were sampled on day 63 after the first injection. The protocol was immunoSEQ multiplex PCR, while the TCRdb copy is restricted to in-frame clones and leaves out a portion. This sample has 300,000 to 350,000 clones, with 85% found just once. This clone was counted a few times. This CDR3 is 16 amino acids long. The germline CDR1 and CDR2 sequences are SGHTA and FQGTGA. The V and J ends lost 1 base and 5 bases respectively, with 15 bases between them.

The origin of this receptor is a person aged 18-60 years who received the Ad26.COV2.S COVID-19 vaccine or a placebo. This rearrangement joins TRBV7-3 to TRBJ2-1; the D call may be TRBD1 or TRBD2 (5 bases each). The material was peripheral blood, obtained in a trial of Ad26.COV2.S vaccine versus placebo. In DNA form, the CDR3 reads TGTGCCAGCAGCTTAAAGTACTCTCGAGGGGACAATGAGCAGTTCTTC. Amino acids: CASSLKYSRGDNEQFF.